This T cell receptor (beta chain) was found in a study of T cells in Graves' hyperthyroidism and ophthalmopathy (dated by TCRdb to about 2019). About the investigation overall: Peripheral blood was collected at initial diagnosis, before any treatment. TCR V-J signatures able to tell the groups apart were searched for in a discovery cohort of 95 or so patients, of whom 43 had Graves' ophthalmopathy and about 55 had stable Graves' hyperthyroidism. Whether ophthalmopathy could be predicted prospectively was tested in an independent validation cohort made up of 18 to 20 hyperthyroidism patients plus 17 patients who later progressed to ophthalmopathy. The approximately 98 discovery patients were randomly divided into training and test sets at a 7:3 ratio. The study also compared thyroid tissue and blood T-cell repertoires from five or six Graves' hyperthyroidism patients. Once sampling was done, hyperthyroidism patients were given methimazole at a starting dose of 30 mg daily, whereas ophthalmopathy patients were given high-dose intravenous methylprednisolone. TCR Vbeta CDR3 sequencing of roughly 140 peripheral blood samples (under 45 ophthalmopathy, 75 or so hyperthyroidism and approximately 17 progressor patients) is reported in the paper. What the study reported, not specific to this receptor: Ophthalmopathy was separated from stable hyperthyroidism by a 13 V-J signature model, with just over 85% sensitivity and approximately 81% specificity obtained in cross-validation and 80%/75% obtained in testing. In validation, the model predicted progression to ophthalmopathy a median of approximately 6.3 months before onset, with about 64% sensitivity and 72.22% specificity. Most expanded thyroid clonotypes (frequency above 0.001) were also detected in blood, a finding suggesting that blood repertoires may reflect thyroid immune responses. Sample size was not statistically predetermined, and investigators were not blinded to group allocation.

Hyperthyroidism patients were newly diagnosed, with disease duration under 2 months, and aged 18 to 65 years. Any patient with an uncontrolled infection, another autoimmune disease, pregnancy or lactation was excluded. Diagnoses were based on clinical symptoms, serum thyroxine and TRAb, thyroid ultrasound and orbital computed tomography. For progressor patients, blood was drawn at the first diagnosis of hyperthyroidism, before any ophthalmopathy symptoms had appeared. PBMCs were separated from 10 ml of fresh peripheral blood using Ficoll-Paque density gradient centrifugation. Progressor patients were defined as those initially diagnosed with Graves' hyperthyroidism in whom ophthalmopathy developed during follow-up. Trizol reagent was used to extract total RNA, and RNA quality was then checked on an Agilent 2100 Bioanalyzer. This clonotype showed up many times. The clone's antigen remains unknown. No base quality information exists; no much larger clone differs at one position.

TCR beta CDR3 regions were amplified from RNA transcripts. A first-round RT-PCR of the TCR CDR3 used the HTBI primer set with the Qiagen OneStep RT-PCR kit. The libraries were constructed in a second round of multiplex PCR and then size-selected and purified. Libraries were sequenced paired-end with 100 bp reads on an Illumina HiSeq2000. In the original analysis: SOAPnuke was used to process the raw data, throwing out any read that contained adapters or uncalled bases, had a mean Phred below 15, or lacked an exact constant-primer or identifier match. High-quality paired reads were merged using COPE v1.2.5, and each unique nucleotide sequence was defined as a clonotype. Clonotypes were aligned to IMGT TRBV, TRBD and TRBJ reference segments using MiTCR v1.1. The analysis included only V-J combinations with a frequency above 0.0001, which together covered roughly 99% of the repertoires. The TCS score was defined as the ratio of F50 (clonal expansion) to E x V (chaos), calculated using BLOSUM62-based TCRdist between CDR3 peptides within each V-J. Welch's t-statistics and random forest reduced 500 to 550 V-J features to roughly 13, which were used in a naive Bayes classifier (R e1071). TCRdb ran its own pipeline on the public reads, namely fastp trimming at Q25 and MiXCR clone calling, and kept in-frame beta chains. Under each unique CDR3 protein, matching rows form one entry showing the most common genes and DNA. In this record, the V and J calls reflect TCRdb's handling and not the investigators' own analysis. This sample lists hundreds of thousands of distinct CDR3 sequences; less than 30% were detected once. The ten biggest clones cover approximately 30% of the sample.

The CDR3, from cysteine to phenylalanine, totals 15 residues. Here the CDR3 DNA is all that survives: 45 bases in frame from base 1. The germline V and J ends show losses of 6 bases and 2 bases respectively, and no gene match explains 7 bases of the junction. The receptor's source is a middle-aged man with Graves' hyperthyroidism that later progressed to Graves' ophthalmopathy. The V and J genes are TRBV12-3 or TRBV12-4 and TRBJ2-7, and 10 junctional nucleotides match TRBD1. Sample: blood. The nucleotides read TGTGCCAGCAGGGGAACGGGACAGGGGACCTACGAGCAGTACTTC. This sequence encodes CASRGTGQGTYEQYF.